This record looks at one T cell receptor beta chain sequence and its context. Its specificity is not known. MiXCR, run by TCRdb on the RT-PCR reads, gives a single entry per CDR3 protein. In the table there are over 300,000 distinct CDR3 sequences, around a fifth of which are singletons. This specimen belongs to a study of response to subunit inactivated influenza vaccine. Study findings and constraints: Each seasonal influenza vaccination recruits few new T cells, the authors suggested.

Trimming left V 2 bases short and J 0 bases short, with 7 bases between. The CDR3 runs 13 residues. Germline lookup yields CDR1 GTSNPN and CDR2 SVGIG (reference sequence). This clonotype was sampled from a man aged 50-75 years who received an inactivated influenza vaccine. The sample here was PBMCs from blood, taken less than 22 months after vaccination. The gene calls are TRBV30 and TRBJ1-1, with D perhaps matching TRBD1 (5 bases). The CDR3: CAWSQGMNTEAFF. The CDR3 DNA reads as TGTGCCTGGAGTCAGGGAATGAACACTGAAGCTTTCTTT.